Shown below are 24 T cell receptor beta chains from a single sample sequenced in a study of regulatory T cells in long-lasting Graves disease (dated by TCRdb to about 2021). Library preparation used multiplex PCR. For sequencing, an Illumina HiSeq 4000 was employed. TCR beta libraries were built with iRepertoire HTBI primers and Arm-PCR amplification of CDR3 regions. The public sequencing data were trimmed at Q25 with fastp and processed into clonotypes with MiXCR by TCRdb, which kept only in-frame beta chains. One record per CDR3 amino acid sequence lists the most common genes and DNA. In this sample the table shows about 450,000 distinct CDR3 sequences, roughly 15% of which occur a single time. Around 11% of the sample is taken by the ten largest. The sample's time point, from its label and the paper: newly diagnosed GD, antithyroid drugs for less than 3 months. For both TCR sequencing and RNA sequencing, RNA was extracted from PBMCs using TRIzol.

The sample also formed part of further work on T cells in Graves' hyperthyroidism and ophthalmopathy.

Specimen: peripheral blood mononuclear cells (PBMCs), collected at new diagnosis, from a patient treated with antithyroid drugs. Source of these receptors: a woman in her twenties or thirties with Graves disease. Donor details come from another sample of the same person, matched by shared clones.

In this sample, this clonotype turned up many times. The chain employs TRBV7-9 and TRBJ2-1, with a tentative D call TRBD2 (6 bases). This CDR3 spans 14 amino acids. V lost 2 bases, J lost 2 bases, and 7 bases lay in between. Germline V gene sequence: CDR1 SEHNR, CDR2 FQNEAQ (reference sequence). CDR3 bases: TGTGCCAGCAGCTTACGGGAGACCTACAATGAGCAGTTCTTC. Translated, it gives CASSLRETYNEQFF.

V gene TRBV6-2 or TRBV6-3 combines with J gene TRBJ1-1; D gene unclear. CDR3 length equals 15 residues. The V gene lost 0 bases and the J gene lost 1 base, with 9 bases spanning the gap. Germline CDR1 is MNHEY and CDR2 is SVGEGT. Here the CDR3 DNA reads TGTGCCAGCAGTTACTCGAATGCCGCGAACACTGAAGCTTTCTTT. It encodes CASSYSNAANTEAFF.

This clonotype was seen only a few times. V and J are TRBV5-1 and TRBJ1-2, with TRBD1 as a possible D gene (6 bases). Germline assignment: CDR1 SGHRS and CDR2 YFSETQ. V was shortened by 2 bases and J by 6 bases, with 11 bases between the two germline ends. This CDR3 has 13 amino acids. The CDR3 bases are TGCGCCAGCAGCTTCGACAGGAATGATGGCTACACCTTC. This gives the protein CASSFDRNDGYTF.

This clonotype was recorded many times. The chain has TRBV2 and TRBJ2-1, with D hard to call. CDR1 is SNHLY, CDR2 FYNNEI, per germline. The CDR3 is made up of 14 amino acids. The germline V and J ends were trimmed by 7 bases and 2 bases, with 12 bases remaining between them. CDR3 loop: CASTPGRAYNEQFF. The CDR3 DNA follows: TGTGCCAGCACCCCCGGACGAGCCTACAATGAGCAGTTCTTC.

The rearrangement joins TRBV5-1 to TRBJ2-1; tentatively, D is TRBD1 (6 bases). Trimming left V 0 bases short and J 8 bases short, with 9 bases between. CDR1 is SGHRS, CDR2 YFSETQ, per germline. This CDR3 comprises 13 residues. This CDR3 is CASSLEGEHEQFF. CDR3 in DNA: TGCGCCAGCAGCTTGGAGGGGGAACATGAGCAGTTCTTC.

The chain is built from TRBV20-1 and TRBJ2-7; D perhaps matches TRBD1 (6 bases). The germline CDR1 and CDR2 sequences are DFQATT and SNEGSKA (reference sequence). The CDR3 contains 11 residues. Trimming took 0 bases from V and 12 from J, leaving 12 bases between them. This chain's CDR3 is CSARDSLTGYF. CDR3 DNA: TGCAGTGCTAGAGATAGTCTGACAGGGTACTTC.

The table lists this clonotype with many counts. This CDR3 reads CASSYSSGAEDEQFF. Written as DNA, the CDR3 is TGTGCCAGCAGTTACTCATCGGGAGCGGAGGATGAGCAGTTCTTC. The chain couples TRBV6-2 or TRBV6-3 to TRBJ2-1, with a weak D call TRBD2 (6 bases). The length of the CDR3 is 15 residues. CDR1 MNHEY and CDR2 SVGEGT come from the germline V gene. Trimming shortened V by 0 bases and J by 8 bases, and 14 bases separated the two germline ends.

This clonotype was picked up many times. The chain links TRBV18 to TRBJ2-7; D ambiguous. Trimming cost V 2 bases and J 5 bases, with 16 bases left between them. The germline V gene has CDR1 KGHSH and CDR2 LQKENI. The CDR3 loop spans 15 amino acids. CDR3 sequence: CASSPILAGNHEQYF. The CDR3 DNA reads TGTGCCAGCTCACCAATACTCGCAGGTAACCACGAGCAGTACTTC.

This clonotype has a count of ten or more. The V and J genes are TRBV5-1 and TRBJ1-2; 11 bases map to TRBD1. This CDR3 is built from 17 residues. Germline V lookup: CDR1 SGHRS, CDR2 YFSETQ. V was pared by 4 bases and J by 1 base, with 9 bases of the junction left unmatched. This CDR3 reads CASSPWTGGIDNYGYTF. DNA of the CDR3: TGCGCCAGCAGCCCCTGGACAGGGGGCATAGATAACTATGGCTACACCTTC.

This clonotype was detected many times. The chain has TRBV11-2 and TRBJ1-6, with D unresolved. Trimming removed 5 bases at V and 10 bases at J, with 21 bases between. Germline lookup yields CDR1 SGHAT and CDR2 FQNNGV. The CDR3 covers 16 residues. This chain's CDR3 is CASSPYPQVSGSPLHF. The CDR3 region has the DNA TGTGCCAGCAGCCCATACCCCCAGGTCTCTGGGTCACCCCTCCACTTT.

Note on this clonotype: Possible read error: a much larger clone is one base away. The CDR3 spells CSARDFDRVSNQPQRF. In DNA, the CDR3 is TGCAGTGCTAGAGATTTCGACAGAGTTAGCAATCAGCCCCAGCGTTTT. This chain joins TRBV20-1 and TRBJ1-5, with D possibly matching TRBD1 (5 bases). The CDR3 has 16 residues. Per the germline V gene, CDR1 is DFQATT and CDR2 is SNEGSKA (reference sequence).

The chain carries TRBV20-1 and TRBJ2-5, with 12 bases aligning to TRBD2. The J call may be mistaken, given a closer DNA end match to TRBJ2-7. Germline loops: CDR1 DFQATT, CDR2 SNEGSKA (reference sequence). This CDR3 is built from 16 residues. The CDR3 is CSARAPSGRVSYEQYF. CDR3 DNA sequence: TGCAGTGCTAGAGCCCCTAGCGGGAGGGTCTCCTACGAGCAGTACTTC.

This clonotype was counted many times. This sequence joins TRBV7-2 and TRBJ1-1, with D tentatively TRBD1 (6 bases). This CDR3 is 12 amino acids long. Trimming pared 4 bases from V and 10 bases from J, leaving 13 bases between. Per the germline V gene, CDR1 is SGHTA and CDR2 is FQGNSA. The CDR3 nucleotides read TGTGCCAGCAGCTCTTGGACAGACTCAGCTTTCTTT. Amino acids: CASSSWTDSAFF. Based on the CDR3 plus reference TRBV7-2 and TRBJ1-1, the full variable domain is GAGVSQSPSNKVTEKGKDVELRCDPISGHTALYWYRQSLGQGLEFLIYFQGNSAPDKSGLPSDRFSAERTGGSVSTLTIQRTQQEDSAVYLCASSSWTDSAFFGQGTRLTVV.

The gene calls are TRBV29-1 and TRBJ2-7; D is possibly TRBD2 (5 bases). Germline CDR1 reads SQVTM; CDR2 reads ANQGSEA. With 4 bases removed from V and 6 bases from J, the gap between germline ends came to 19 bases. The CDR3 runs 14 residues. CDR3 sequence reads: CSVVPLGSRGEQYF. The CDR3 DNA follows: TGCAGCGTTGTGCCCCTCGGGTCTCGGGGCGAGCAGTACTTC.

This clonotype was detected only a few times. The V and J genes are TRBV5-1 and TRBJ2-7; 9 bases match TRBD1. This CDR3 is built from 15 residues. The ends lost 4 bases at V and 9 bases at J; junction bases unmatched: 14. Germline-derived CDR1 and CDR2 are SGHRS and YFSETQ. CDR3 DNA sequence: TGCGCCAGCAGCCCGGACAGGGGTCAAGTCAGGGGGCAGTACTTC. This gives the protein CASSPDRGQVRGQYF.

Worth noting for this clonotype: The junction shows a germline mismatch at one end, possibly a read error. V is TRBV5-1 and J is TRBJ2-1, with D possibly TRBD2 on 6 matching bases. CDR1 and CDR2 (germline): SGHRS, YFSETQ. The CDR3 extends over 15 amino acids. CDR3 region: CASSLQAEGRREHLF. DNA for the CDR3: TGCGCCAGCAGCTTGCAGGCGGAGGGGCGACGTGAGCATCTCTTC.

This clonotype appeared many times. The rearrangement links TRBV18 to TRBJ2-3; D remains unclear. In germline, CDR1 is KGHSH, CDR2 LQKENI. V lost 3 bases and J lost 0, with 7 bases in between. CDR3 size: 14 residues. The CDR3 DNA reads as TGTGCCAGCTCACCTCTCTCAAGCACAGATACGCAGTATTTT. Translated, it gives CASSPLSSTDTQYF.

This clonotype was detected many times. The chain combines TRBV30 with TRBJ1-5; TRBD1 might be the D (6 bases). V was trimmed by 0 bases and J by 6 bases, leaving 12 bases between them. The germline CDR1 and CDR2 sequences are GTSNPN and SVGIG (reference sequence). CDR3 length: 14 amino acids. CDR3 residues: CAWSVLGAGQPQHF. As DNA, the CDR3 is TGTGCCTGGAGTGTACTGGGGGCGGGTCAGCCCCAGCATTTT.

This clonotype has at least ten counts. The rearrangement joins TRBV12-3 or TRBV12-4 to TRBJ1-3; TRBD1 matches at 11 bases. V gave up 6 bases and J gave up 0 bases; unmatched junction bases: 13. The CDR3 contains 19 residues. CDR3 nucleotide sequence: TGTGCCAGCAGCCTCCGACGGGGACAGGGGGGCTTCTCTGGAAACACCATATATTTT. The encoded protein is CASSLRRGQGGFSGNTIYF.

This clonotype was found many times. The V call is TRBV29-1, the J call TRBJ2-7, with D perhaps TRBD1 (6 bases). This CDR3 region has 14 residues. Germline CDR1 SQVTM, CDR2 ANQGSEA. V was clipped by 7 bases and J by 4 bases, with 20 bases between them. The CDR3 nucleotides read TGCAGCGCGGCCCGGGACAAGGATAATTACGAGCAGTACTTC. Translating it yields CSAARDKDNYEQYF.

The V call is TRBV29-1, the J call TRBJ2-2, with D tentatively TRBD2 (6 bases). The CDR3 contains 10 residues. V lost 4 bases and J lost 16, with 13 bases in between. Germline V gene lookup returns CDR1 SQVTM and CDR2 ANQGSEA. CDR3 nucleotides: TGCAGCGTTGGGGGGGTACCACCGTTTTTT. Translation gives CSVGGVPPFF.

The rearrangement links TRBV7-4 to TRBJ1-4; D not certain. Germline loops: CDR1 SGHVT, CDR2 SQSDAQ. This CDR3 comprises 14 residues. The germline V and J ends were trimmed by 5 bases and 8 bases, with 15 bases remaining between them. CDR3 protein: CASSPPESGEKLFF. The DNA of the CDR3 is TGTGCCAGCAGCCCCCCCGAGTCGGGGGAAAAACTGTTTTTT.

This clonotype was detected only a few times. This sequence joins TRBV24-1 and TRBJ2-1; D uncertain. CDR3 length: 16 residues. V lost 5 bases and J lost 0, with 13 bases in between. From germline, CDR1 is KGHDR and CDR2 SFDVKD. Written as DNA, the CDR3 is TGTGCCACCAGTGTGGAAGTGGCGGTCTCCTACAATGAGCAGTTCTTC. It is translated as CATSVEVAVSYNEQFF.

Ten or more counts support this clonotype. The chain employs TRBV30 and TRBJ2-5; D not resolved. CDR1 GTSNPN and CDR2 SVGIG come from the germline V gene (reference sequence). The ends were cut back, 2 bases at V and 3 bases at J, with 10 bases in the middle. The length of the CDR3 is 13 residues. The CDR3 DNA follows: TGTGCCTGGAGTCGGCGGTTGGAAGAGACCCAGTACTTC. This gives the protein CAWSRRLEETQYF.